These 24 T cell receptor beta chains came from one sample sequenced in a study of cytomegalovirus exposure and HLA in healthy donors (TCRdb year 2017). Libraries were made using the immunoSEQ multiplex PCR assay. A mixture of 60 forward primers for TCR Vbeta segments and 13 reverse primers for TCR Jbeta segments was used in the multiplex PCR. TCRdb mirrors the immuneACCESS table, restricted to in-frame sequences. Some clones are absent from its copies; in checked studies, under half trace to an unresolved V gene, and the reason for the others is unknown. The sample has about 35,000 clones on record. Roughly 3.5% of the sample belongs to the ten largest clones. Sequencing input: PBMCs. These receptors were taken from a man between 35 and 55 years old in good health and CMV-seronegative.

The chain links TRBV6-1 to TRBJ2-5; TRBD2 matches at 11 bases. V was clipped by 1 base and J by 1 base; unmatched bases: 8. CDR3 size: 18 residues. Germline V gives CDR1 MNHNS, CDR2 SASEGT. CDR3 residues: CASSEVGTSGGGQETQYF. The CDR3 region has the DNA TGTGCCAGCAGTGAAGTAGGGACTAGCGGTGGGGGCCAAGAGACCCAGTACTTC.

This chain uses TRBV27 with TRBJ2-7; 10 bases fit TRBD2. Unmatched junction bases numbered 13, after V lost 5 bases and J lost 6 bases. CDR1 and CDR2 (germline): MNHEY, SMNVEV (reference sequence). This CDR3 spans 16 amino acids. The CDR3 spells CASSQGGGTSAAEQYF. CDR3 bases: TGTGCCAGCAGTCAGGGAGGGGGGACTAGCGCCGCCGAGCAGTACTTC.

The V call is TRBV4-2, the J call TRBJ2-1, with a weak D call TRBD2 (5 bases). The CDR3 consists of 16 residues. Germline V lookup: CDR1 LGHNA, CDR2 YNFKEQ. The ends were cut back, 4 bases at V and 2 bases at J, with 15 bases in the middle. CDR3 loop: CASSPASGEPYNEQFF. CDR3 coding DNA: TGTGCCAGCAGCCCAGCGAGCGGAGAACCCTACAATGAGCAGTTCTTC.

The rearrangement joins TRBV7-2 to TRBJ1-3; 8 nucleotides agree with TRBD1. Per the germline V gene, CDR1 is SGHTA and CDR2 is FQGNSA. Germline trimming cut 3 bases from V and 2 bases from J; bases unmatched to any gene: 6. The CDR3 is 16 residues long. CDR3 nucleotides: TGTGCCAGCAGCTTGACAGGGGAATCAGCTGGAAACACCATATATTTT. This codes for CASSLTGESAGNTIYF.

The gene calls are TRBV6-5 and TRBJ2-7; maybe TRBD2 (6 bases). The CDR3 covers 15 residues. Germline CDR1 reads MNHEY; CDR2 reads SVGAGI. Trimming pared 2 bases from V and 3 bases from J, leaving 14 bases between. As DNA, the CDR3 is TGTGCCAGCAGTTACCCCGACCGGGGGATCTACGAGCAGTACTTC. Amino acid sequence: CASSYPDRGIYEQYF.

This chain uses TRBV6-5 with TRBJ1-1; TRBD1 aligns across 7 bases. Germline V gives CDR1 MNHEY, CDR2 SVGAGI. CDR3 length: 13 amino acids. V shed 6 bases, J shed 4 bases, and the junction held 5 bases outside the gene matches. The CDR3 loop reads CASRNAGGTEAFF. The CDR3 bases are TGTGCCAGCAGAAACGCAGGGGGCACTGAAGCTTTCTTT.

V and J are TRBV7-2 and TRBJ1-2, with D perhaps matching TRBD1 (5 bases). Germline assignment: CDR1 SGHTA and CDR2 FQGNSA. The CDR3 is made up of 14 amino acids. Trimming stripped 1 base from V and 4 bases from J, with 10 bases between. The CDR3 bases are TGTGCCAGCAGCTTAGGGGGGGTTCCCTATGGCTACACCTTC. Translated, it gives CASSLGGVPYGYTF.

V and J are TRBV5-1 and TRBJ2-5; 13 bases are a match to TRBD2. V lost 4 bases, J lost 5 bases, and 8 bases stayed unmatched. CDR1 and CDR2 (germline): SGHRS, YFSETQ. The length of the CDR3 is 16 residues. CDR3 DNA sequence: TGCGCCAGCAGCACCTCACTAGCGGGAGGGCGCGAGACCCAGTACTTC. As protein: CASSTSLAGGRETQYF.

The V call is TRBV7-9, the J call TRBJ2-7; D is ambiguous. Germline loops: CDR1 SEHNR, CDR2 FQNEAQ (reference sequence). The CDR3 contains 12 residues. V shed 8 bases and J shed 0 bases, with 8 bases lying between them. The CDR3 DNA follows: TGTGCCAGCGCCCGGAGCTCCTACGAGCAGTACTTC. Residues: CASARSSYEQYF.

This sequence joins TRBV29-1 and TRBJ2-6, with 9 bases identical to TRBD1. V trimming: 0 bases; J trimming: 2 bases; junction bases outside the gene matches: 5. Germline V gives CDR1 SQVTM, CDR2 ANQGSEA. The CDR3 spans 17 residues. The CDR3 DNA reads TGCAGCGTTGAAGAAGAGGGACAGGGAACTGGGGCCAACGTCCTGACTTTC. Its translation: CSVEEEGQGTGANVLTF.

The chain couples TRBV4-3 to TRBJ2-7; TRBD1 matches at 10 bases. The CDR3 spans 17 residues. With V trimmed by 2 bases and J by 5 bases, 12 bases remained unmatched. Germline CDR1 is LGHNA and CDR2 is YSLEER. The CDR3 DNA reads TGCGCCAGCAGCCAAACTTCCTCGGGACAGGGGTCCCACGAGCAGTACTTC. It is translated as CASSQTSSGQGSHEQYF.

The chain has TRBV5-4 and TRBJ1-2; 7 bases align to TRBD1. Per germline, CDR1 SGHNT and CDR2 YYREEE (reference sequence). The J segment lost 2 bases and the V segment lost 3 bases, leaving 1 base of the junction unmatched. The CDR3 sequence is 13 residues long. Written as DNA, the CDR3 is TGTGCCAGCAGCTCGACAGGGAACTATGGCTACACCTTC. It yields the protein CASSSTGNYGYTF.

The gene calls are TRBV30 and TRBJ2-7; D perhaps matches TRBD2 (6 bases). Per germline, CDR1 GTSNPN and CDR2 SVGIG (reference sequence). The germline V and J ends were trimmed by 2 bases and 0 bases, with 11 bases remaining between them. The CDR3 is 14 amino acids. CDR3 amino acids: CAWSLGGSSYEQYF. CDR3 bases: TGTGCCTGGAGTCTAGGAGGGAGCTCCTACGAGCAGTACTTC.

V usage is TRBV28 and J usage is TRBJ2-7, with D possibly matching TRBD1 (6 bases). V was trimmed by 3 bases and J by 2 bases, leaving 11 bases between them. The CDR3 extends over 14 amino acids. Per germline, CDR1 MDHEN and CDR2 SYDVKM. In DNA, the CDR3 is TGTGCCAGCAGTTTCAGGGGTCCCGCCTACGAGCAGTACTTC. Encoded protein: CASSFRGPAYEQYF.

The gene calls are TRBV7-2 and TRBJ2-7, with D possibly matching TRBD2 (6 bases). The V end lost 6 bases, the J end lost 4 bases, and 16 bases lay between the germline ends. This CDR3 is 14 amino acids long. Germline CDR1 is SGHTA and CDR2 is FQGNSA. The CDR3 DNA sequence: TGTGCCAGCAGAGACGGGAGCTTGGGGTACGAGCAGTACTTC. Translation gives CASRDGSLGYEQYF. The whole variable domain, filled in from reference TRBV7-2 and TRBJ2-7, reads GAGVSQSPSNKVTEKGKDVELRCDPISGHTALYWYRQSLGQGLEFLIYFQGNSAPDKSGLPSDRFSAERTGGSVSTLTIQRTQQEDSAVYLCASRDGSLGYEQYFGPGTRLTVT.

V gene TRBV6-1 combines with J gene TRBJ2-6; 7 bases align to TRBD1. Germline V gives CDR1 MNHNS, CDR2 SASEGT. This CDR3 is 15 amino acids long. Trimming cost V 5 bases and J 2 bases; bases outside gene matches: 3. The CDR3 region is CASSPDRAGANVLTF. The DNA of the CDR3 is TGTGCCAGCAGTCCTGACAGGGCTGGGGCCAACGTCCTGACTTTC.

The chain has TRBV4-2 and TRBJ2-7; 8 bases are shared with TRBD2. V was pared by 4 bases and J by 4 bases, with 9 bases of the junction left unmatched. The germline V gene encodes CDR1 LGHNA and CDR2 YNFKEQ. The CDR3 contains 15 residues. The CDR3 DNA sequence: TGTGCCAGCAGCCCCGGGGGACTAGTGTTGTACGAGCAGTACTTC. Encoded protein: CASSPGGLVLYEQYF.

The chain combines TRBV11-2 with TRBJ2-7, with a possible D match to TRBD2 (5 bases). Trimming removed 1 base at V and 5 bases at J, with 12 bases between. This CDR3 comprises 14 residues. Per germline, CDR1 SGHAT and CDR2 FQNNGV. This CDR3 reads CASSLGGSDHEQYF. CDR3 DNA sequence: TGTGCCAGCAGCTTAGGTGGTAGCGATCACGAGCAGTACTTC.

The chain employs TRBV5-1 and TRBJ1-2, with D unclear. This CDR3 region has 15 residues. With 0 bases removed from V and 2 bases from J, the gap between germline ends came to 11 bases. The germline V gene encodes CDR1 SGHRS and CDR2 YFSETQ. CDR3 residues: CASSLDGQINYGYTF. DNA for the CDR3: TGCGCCAGCAGCTTGGATGGGCAGATCAACTATGGCTACACCTTC.

This chain joins TRBV5-6 and TRBJ1-4; D remains unclear. This CDR3 has 14 amino acids. Trimming stripped 0 bases from V and 5 bases from J, with 8 bases between. Germline-derived CDR1 and CDR2 are SGHDT and YYEEEE. The CDR3 DNA reads as TGTGCCAGCAGCTTGGGTCAGGCCAATGAAAAACTGTTTTTT. As protein: CASSLGQANEKLFF.

The chain carries TRBV29-1 and TRBJ2-1, with 9 bases matching TRBD2. Germline-derived CDR1 and CDR2 are SQVTM and ANQGSEA. The CDR3 spans 14 residues. V was pared by 4 bases and J by 5 bases, with 6 bases of the junction left unmatched. The CDR3 here is CSVARTSADNEQFF. CDR3 sequence (DNA): TGCAGCGTTGCCCGGACTAGCGCCGACAATGAGCAGTTCTTC.

The chain uses TRBV14 and TRBJ1-1; no definite D call. The germline V and J ends were trimmed by 1 base and 4 bases, with 13 bases remaining between them. Germline CDR1 and CDR2: SGHDN and FVKESK. There are 15 residues in the CDR3. CDR3 in DNA: TGTGCCAGCAGCCAAGGGTCGGGTTTACTCACTGAAGCTTTCTTT. It is translated as CASSQGSGLLTEAFF.

This chain uses TRBV5-1 with TRBJ2-2; no reliable D call. Deletions cut 7 bases from V and 1 base from J, with 14 bases between. Germline V lookup: CDR1 SGHRS, CDR2 YFSETQ. The length of the CDR3 is 15 residues. For the CDR3, the DNA is TGCGCCAGCGGCGGCTCCAGATTGAACACCGGGGAGCTGTTTTTT. Residues: CASGGSRLNTGELFF.

This chain connects TRBV7-9 to TRBJ1-3; D is unclear. The germline gives CDR1 SEHNR, CDR2 FQNEAQ (reference sequence). The CDR3 has 14 residues. Trimming shortened V by 5 bases and J by 0 bases, and 8 bases separated the two germline ends. The CDR3 spells CASSPSSSGNTIYF. CDR3 bases: TGTGCCAGCAGCCCTAGCTCCTCTGGAAACACCATATATTTT.